This T cell receptor beta chain derives from a study of radiation and T cells in renal cell carcinoma. General study findings and limits: No pretreatment tumor biopsies were available for baseline clonotypes. Top tumor clonotypes rose in blood 2 weeks post-radiation, then contracted.

Sequencing was performed with immunoSEQ multiplex PCR; in TCRdb, only in-frame clones are kept and a portion is missing. The sample contains approximately 83,000 clones, over 80% of which appear only once. Time point denoted: blood 4 weeks post-SBRT, at nephrectomy. This sample's treatment: 15 Gy SBRT to primary tumor, nephrectomy 4 weeks later. Nephrectomy followed 15 Gy stereotactic body radiation by 4 weeks. After SBRT, blood was collected at 2 and 4 weeks, plus baseline. The germline V gene has CDR1 MDHEN and CDR2 SYDVKM. V was clipped by 5 bases and J by 6 bases, with 10 bases between them. This CDR3 is 12 amino acids long. About this clone: The antigen is undetermined.

The sequencing here drew on blood, taken from a patient whose treatment included radiotherapy and nephrectomy. The origin of this receptor is a man between 50 and 59 years old with renal cell carcinoma. V usage is TRBV28 and J usage is TRBJ1-1; D unresolved. The CDR3 region is CASSPQWAEAFF. The CDR3 DNA reads TGTGCCAGCAGTCCACAGTGGGCTGAAGCTTTCTTT.